This T cell receptor beta chain was retrieved from a study of blood T cell repertoires in COVID-19. Looking at the study overall: PBMCs, B-cell-depleted T cells, or T cells provided the cDNA or gDNA that made up the material.

CDR1 is LGHNA and CDR2 is YNFKEQ in the germline V gene. V lost 0 bases, J lost 4 bases, and 13 bases stayed unmatched. There are 19 residues in the CDR3. Study processing details: Estimates of nucleated cell counts were drawn from the amplification of reference gene primers. The assay was immunoSEQ multiplex PCR, and TCRdb's table has in-frame clones only and misses some. V and J calls plus clone size are reproduced from that table; the DNA served to infer D and trimming. This table holds under 150,000 clones, roughly 85% found once. Specimen: peripheral blood. This receptor was obtained from a man between 40 and 49 years old with acute or convalescent COVID-19. The rearrangement uses TRBV4-2 and TRBJ1-1; 11 nucleotides align to TRBD1. CDR3 coding DNA: TGTGCCAGCAGCCAAGATGACCGGGGACAGGGGGAGGATATCACTGAAGCTTTCTTT. As protein: CASSQDDRGQGEDITEAFF.